Shown below are 9 T cell receptor beta chains from a single sample sequenced in a study of beta chain features in type 1 diabetes. What was sequenced were expressed TCRB transcripts, since all of the isolated RNA had been reverse transcribed. The assay was immunoSEQ multiplex PCR, and TCRdb's table has in-frame clones only and misses some. The data show 970,000 or so clones, with roughly 16% seen just once and 0.02% to 0.025% held by the top ten. Sequencing was performed on naive CD4+ T cells from blood. The receptors come from a woman aged 18-29 years in good health.

V and J are TRBV29-1 and TRBJ1-1, with a weak D call TRBD1 (5 bases). The CDR3 contains 12 residues. V lost 5 bases and J lost 8, with 15 bases in between. The germline gives CDR1 SQVTM, CDR2 ANQGSEA. CDR3 protein: CSVNGGTAEAFF. The CDR3 region has the DNA TGCAGCGTTAACGGTGGGACCGCCGAAGCTTTCTTT.

This clone was seen a few times. J is TRBJ2-5 and V is TRBV28; D possibly corresponds to TRBD2 (6 bases). The germline CDR1 and CDR2 sequences are MDHEN and SYDVKM. This CDR3 region has 14 residues. V was shortened by 3 bases and J by 1 base, with 9 bases between the two germline ends. CDR3 loop: CASSFGGAQETQYF. The CDR3 bases are TGTGCCAGCAGTTTCGGGGGAGCCCAAGAGACCCAGTACTTC.

This chain uses TRBV7-2 with TRBJ2-1, with TRBD1 identical over 8 bases. CDR1 is SGHTA and CDR2 is FQGNSA in the germline V gene. The CDR3 runs to 15 residues. The J segment lost 3 bases and the V segment lost 5 bases, leaving 6 bases of the junction unmatched. The CDR3 here is CASSPRTGSYNEQFF. The CDR3 DNA is TGTGCCAGCAGCCCGAGGACAGGGAGCTACAATGAGCAGTTCTTC.

This clone was picked up a small number of times. The rearrangement joins TRBV9 to TRBJ2-7, with 8 bases fitting TRBD2. Germline CDR1 SGDLS, CDR2 YYNGEE. CDR3 length: 15 amino acids. J gave up 4 bases and V 0 bases, and 6 bases lay outside the gene matches. As DNA, the CDR3 is TGTGCCAGCAGCGTAGCTCCTAGCGGGCCATACGAGCAGTACTTC. Residues: CASSVAPSGPYEQYF.

This clone was found a few times. J is TRBJ2-1 and V is TRBV7-2; D may be TRBD1 or TRBD2 (6 bases each). Per the germline V gene, CDR1 is SGHTA and CDR2 is FQGNSA. Trimming removed 3 bases from V and 0 bases from J, with 15 bases in between. The CDR3 extends over 17 amino acids. The CDR3: CASSFRGPRSSYNEQFF. CDR3 DNA: TGTGCCAGCAGCTTTCGGGGGCCCAGGAGCTCCTACAATGAGCAGTTCTTC.

This clone has more than one count but fewer than ten. The chain joins TRBV7-2 to TRBJ1-1; D is unresolved. CDR3 length: 13 residues. Trimming removed 3 bases from V and 11 bases from J, with 16 bases in between. Per the germline V gene, CDR1 is SGHTA and CDR2 is FQGNSA. The DNA of the CDR3 is TGTGCCAGCAGCTTGGACCGTCGACGGAAGGCTTTCTTT. Translated, it gives CASSLDRRRKAFF.

This clone has a handful of counts. The chain has TRBV7-2 and TRBJ2-7; 7 bases are shared with TRBD2. Germline CDR1 SGHTA, CDR2 FQGNSA. J gave up 5 bases and V 1 base, and 14 bases lay outside the gene matches. The CDR3 spans 17 residues. CDR3 nucleotide sequence: TGTGCCAGCAGCTTAGTAGGGGCGGGAGTCTTAATCCACGAGCAGTACTTC. Translated: CASSLVGAGVLIHEQYF.

The CDR3 region has the DNA TGTGCCAGCTCACCACGGGAATTGAACTCCTACGAGCAGTACTTC. It encodes CASSPRELNSYEQYF. The chain is built from TRBV18 and TRBJ2-7; D ambiguous. The V gene's germline CDR1 is KGHSH and CDR2 LQKENI. Between the trimmed V and J ends, which lost 1 base and 0 bases, there was a span of 10 bases. The CDR3 spans 15 residues.

With regard to this clone: The sample contains more than one DNA sequence encoding this CDR3. The chain joins TRBV5-6 to TRBJ2-1; D not certain. V dropped 4 bases and J dropped 0 bases, with 11 bases sitting between them. This CDR3 is 15 amino acids long. CDR1 and CDR2 from the germline V gene are SGHDT and YYEEEE. CDR3 DNA: TGTGCCAGCAGCCCTGACCCCAGCTCCTACAATGAGCAGTTCTTC. Translating it yields CASSPDPSSYNEQFF.